This entry features one T cell receptor (beta chain) sequence. Its target is unknown. The record originates from a study of cytomegalovirus exposure and HLA in healthy donors. The overall study: The 110 or so validation repertoires used the same platform as the 666 first-cohort repertoires, a later analysis reported.

Study-wide results and limits: According to the study, roughly 160 TCR beta chains were cytomegalovirus-associated.

Donors came from a validation cohort of some 130 subjects, distinct from the first 666-subject cohort. Trimming stripped 5 bases from V and 7 bases from J, with 14 bases between. The CDR3 is 13 residues long. Germline-derived CDR1 and CDR2 are MDHEN and SYDVKM. Assay: immunoSEQ multiplex PCR; the TCRdb copy retains only in-frame clones and omits some. The sample yields about 53,000 clones, approximately 90% seen once. This rearrangement joins TRBV28 to TRBJ2-5; possible D gene TRBD1, 6 bases. Sequenced: PBMCs. This receptor was taken from a man aged 18-30 years in good health and CMV-seronegative. The CDR3 is CASSLTGWGTQYF. The CDR3 DNA reads as TGTGCCAGCAGTCTAACAGGGTGGGGGACCCAGTACTTC.